These T cell receptor beta chains were read from a single sample in a study of CD8+CD57+ T cells in acquired aplastic anemia. From the reads, TCRdb called clonotypes with MiXCR, one entry per CDR3 protein. The sample gives about 170,000 distinct CDR3 sequences, around 60% of which show up once; about 41% is in the top ten. Sequencing was done on a sample of sorted CD4+, CD8+, or CD8+CD57+ T cells (not recorded which) from PBMCs. The receptors stem from a human donor in good health. CDR3s include the opening cysteine and the closing phenylalanine or tryptophan. The order of the fields is clone size, D gene, V gene, J gene, CDR3 DNA, CDR3 protein. D genes are given only for firm matches. Part of the rows lack a size; the others show once, few, many or a class for expanded clones.

NA,TRBD1,TRBV27,TRBJ2-2,TGTGCCAGCAGTTTCTTCCCAGGGGGCTCGAGCACCGGGGAGCTGTTTTTT,CASSFFPGGSSTGELFF
once,TRBD2,TRBV7-3,TRBJ2-1,TGTGCCAGCAGCTCGGAAACCGGGACTAGCGGTTACAATGAGCAGTTCTTC,CASSSETGTSGYNEQFF
many,NA,TRBV6-5,TRBJ1-1,TGTGCCAGCAGTTACTACGGGGGGCCTGAAGCTTTCTTT,CASSYYGGPEAFF
NA,NA,TRBV10-1,TRBJ2-3,TGCGCCAGCAGTGAGTCTAGATCTGGGACAGATACGCAGTATTTT,CASSESRSGTDTQYF
NA,NA,TRBV14,TRBJ2-7,TGTGCCATCAGTGAGGGGGCGCGGGGCGAGCAGTACTTC,CAISEGARGEQYF
many,NA,TRBV14,TRBJ2-1,TGTGCCAGCAGCCCTACAGGGACGGAGCAGTTCTTC,CASSPTGTEQFF
NA,NA,TRBV7-6,TRBJ2-7,TGTGCCAGCAACCGTTACGAGCAGTACTTC,CASNRYEQYF
NA,NA,TRBV19,TRBJ2-3,TGTGCCAGTAGTTTCGACAGAGGAAGCACAGATACGCAGTATTTT,CASSFDRGSTDTQYF
NA,NA,TRBV19,TRBJ1-2,TGTGCCAGTAGTGGTAGGGGCAGTAGCTATGGCTACACCTTC,CASSGRGSSYGYTF
NA,TRBD2,TRBV12-3/TRBV12-4,TRBJ2-5,TGTGCCAGCAGTCCCAGCGGGAGTCGGAGGGAGACCCAGTACTTC,CASSPSGSRRETQYF
many,NA,TRBV11-3,TRBJ2-1,TGTGCCAGCAGCTTATACGGCAATGAGCAGTTCTTC,CASSLYGNEQFF
once,NA,TRBV18,TRBJ2-7,TGTGCCAGCTCACCAGTGACAGGAATTGGCGAGCAGTACTTC,CASSPVTGIGEQYF
NA,NA,TRBV29-1,TRBJ2-3,TGCAGCGTTGAACGGGACTTAACAGATACGCAGTATTTT,CSVERDLTDTQYF
NA,NA,TRBV12-3/TRBV12-4,TRBJ1-1,TGTGCCAGCAGCCAGACAGGCCATGAAGCTTTCTTT,CASSQTGHEAFF
many,NA,TRBV6-5,TRBJ2-1,TGTGCCAGCAGTTACTCAACCGAGCAGTTCTTC,CASSYSTEQFF
NA,NA,TRBV7-9,TRBJ1-6,TGTGCCAGCAGCTTAGTGCAGGGCTATTCACCCCTCCACTTT,CASSLVQGYSPLHF
once,TRBD1,TRBV2,TRBJ2-5,TGTGCCAGCAGTGAGCCGGGACAGGGGGCTTGGGAGACCCAGTACTTC,CASSEPGQGAWETQYF
NA,NA,TRBV19,TRBJ2-1,TGTGCCAGTGGGTTGGGGCGCGGGTTGGGGGCCAATGAGCAGTTCTTC,CASGLGRGLGANEQFF
NA,TRBD1,TRBV4-1,TRBJ1-2,TGCGCCAGCAGCCAAGGCTCGACAGGGGTAGGTGGCTATGGCTACACCTTC,CASSQGSTGVGGYGYTF
NA,TRBD1,TRBV15,TRBJ1-2,TGTGCCACCTCCTCAGGGGGGGAGGATGGCTACACCTTC,CATSSGGEDGYTF
NA,NA,TRBV5-6,TRBJ2-5,TGTGCCAGCAGCTCCCATGGGGCGATCCAAGAGACCCAGTACTTC,CASSSHGAIQETQYF
NA,NA,TRBV7-8,TRBJ1-1,TGTGCCAGCAGTTTGGGTGAGGTCAACACTGAAGCTTTCTTT,CASSLGEVNTEAFF
NA,TRBD1,TRBV10-3,TRBJ2-1,TGTGCCATCAAGCGGACAGGCAATGAGCAGTTCTTC,CAIKRTGNEQFF
NA,NA,TRBV5-1,TRBJ2-5,TGCGCCAGCAGCTTGTGGGCAGGGGAAGAGACCCAGTACTTC,CASSLWAGEETQYF
NA,NA,TRBV19,TRBJ1-1,TGTGCCAGTAGTATGAGGCAGACTGAAGCTTTCTTT,CASSMRQTEAFF
NA,NA,TRBV7-9,TRBJ2-3,TGTGCCAGCAGCCCCGCCCGAAGCCTTAGCACAGATACGCAGTATTTT,CASSPARSLSTDTQYF
NA,NA,TRBV15,TRBJ2-1,TGTGCCACCAGCGGAGGGGGGTTGAGTGAGCAGTTCTTC,CATSGGGLSEQFF
NA,NA,TRBV7-8,TRBJ2-2,TGTGCCAGCAGCTTAGCGGTCACAAACACCGGGGAGCTGTTTTTT,CASSLAVTNTGELFF
many,NA,TRBV19,TRBJ1-1,TGTGCCAGTAGTCGGGGGGGTAACACTGAAGCTTTCTTT,CASSRGGNTEAFF
NA,NA,TRBV20-1,TRBJ2-7,TGCAGTGCTAGAGAATCAAGGGGGGCTGCCTACGAGCAGTACTTC,CSARESRGAAYEQYF
many,TRBD2,TRBV6-5,TRBJ2-2,TGTGCCAGCAGTATGGGACTAGGGCCGAACACCGGGGAGCTGTTTTTT,CASSMGLGPNTGELFF
NA,TRBD2,TRBV7-3,TRBJ2-7,TGTGCCAGCAGCTCATTAGCGGGAGAGGGCGAGCAGTACTTC,CASSSLAGEGEQYF
NA,NA,TRBV4-3,TRBJ2-7,TGCGCCAGCAGCCAAGATTTAGGATACGAGCAGTACTTC,CASSQDLGYEQYF
NA,NA,TRBV9,TRBJ1-1,TGTGCCAGCAGCACCCGACTAGCGGGAGGGGAAAACACTGAAGCTTTCTTT,CASSTRLAGGENTEAFF
NA,TRBD1,TRBV10-3,TRBJ1-5,TGTGCCATCAGTGAGTTCAGTCAGGGGGATCAGCCCCAGCATTTT,CAISEFSQGDQPQHF
NA,TRBD2,TRBV20-1,TRBJ2-1,TGCAGTGCCAGAGCGGGAGGGGGCTACAATGAGCAGTTCTTC,CSARAGGGYNEQFF
NA,NA,TRBV25-1,TRBJ1-2,TGTGCCAGCAGTGACACCGGAAGGTACTATGGCTACACCTTC,CASSDTGRYYGYTF
NA,TRBD1,TRBV10-3,TRBJ1-5,TGTGCCATCAGTCCGGACAGGGGGGATCAGCCCCAGCATTTT,CAISPDRGDQPQHF
few,TRBD2,TRBV20-1,TRBJ2-3,TGCAGTGCTAGAGAGTCAGGTGCGGGGGATGCGCAGTATTTT,CSARESGAGDAQYF
NA,NA,TRBV6-5,TRBJ1-1,TGTGCCAGCAGTTACTCGGCTGCGCTGAACACTGGAGCCTTCTTT,CASSYSAALNTGAFF
NA,NA,TRBV29-1,TRBJ2-1,TGCAGCGTTGAAGGTGGCAGCTCCTACGAGCAGTACAATGAGCAGTTCTTC,CSVEGGSSYEQYNEQFF
NA,TRBD2,TRBV5-4,TRBJ2-1,TGTGCCAGCAGCCCCCTCTCAGGGACTAGCGGGCTCAATGAGCAGTTCTTC,CASSPLSGTSGLNEQFF
NA,NA,TRBV7-9,TRBJ2-7,TGTGCCAGCAGCGGGGACCGAGACGAGCAGTACTTC,CASSGDRDEQYF
NA,TRBD1,TRBV12-3/TRBV12-4,TRBJ1-6,TGTGCCAGCAGTGCGCGGACAGGGATAGTGAACTCACCCCTCCACTTT,CASSARTGIVNSPLHF
NA,TRBD2,TRBV5-4,TRBJ2-3,TGTGCCAGCGGGCGGGAGAGCTCCTACAATGAGCAGTATTTT,CASGRESSYNEQYF
NA,NA,TRBV20-1,TRBJ1-1,TGCAGTGCTAGACCAGACGATCGGGACGCTTTCTTT,CSARPDDRDAFF
NA,NA,TRBV2,TRBJ1-2,TGTGCCAGCAGTGGGAGGGGGGGGCCGGCTAACTATGGCTACACCTTC,CASSGRGGPANYGYTF
NA,TRBD1,TRBV5-1,TRBJ2-7,TGCGCCAGCAGCGGATGGGACAGGGTAAGGACCTACGAGCAGTACTTC,CASSGWDRVRTYEQYF
few,TRBD2,TRBV20-1,TRBJ2-1,TGCAGTGCTACCCTGCCTAGCGGGGGCAGGGATGAGCAGTTCTTC,CSATLPSGGRDEQFF
NA,NA,TRBV7-8,TRBJ2-7,TGTGCCAGCAGCTTAGAAGTGGAGGGACAGCCCTACGAGCAGTACTTC,CASSLEVEGQPYEQYF
many,TRBD2,TRBV4-3,TRBJ2-7,TGCGCCAGCAGCCAAGTCTCAGCGGGAGAGCAGTACTTC,CASSQVSAGEQYF
NA,NA,TRBV30,TRBJ1-2,TGTGCCTCGGCCACGGGGGTCTATGGCTACACCTTC,CASATGVYGYTF
NA,TRBD2,TRBV5-4,TRBJ2-1,TGCGCCAGCAGCCAAGGGGTAGCGGGGGGGTCCTACAATGAGCAGTTCTTC,CASSQGVAGGSYNEQFF
NA,NA,TRBV6-4,TRBJ2-1,TGTGCCAGCTGCGACACGGGGTTCTACAATGAGCAGTTCTTC,CASCDTGFYNEQFF
NA,TRBD1,TRBV7-9,TRBJ1-4,TGTGCCAGCAGCTGGACAGGGAGTAATGAAAAACTGTTTTTT,CASSWTGSNEKLFF
many,NA,TRBV24-1,TRBJ1-1,TGTGCCACCAGTGACCCCAGGAACACTGAAGCTTTCTTT,CATSDPRNTEAFF
NA,TRBD2,TRBV20-1,TRBJ2-3,TGCAGTGCTCTGGGGACTAGCGTGGATACGCAGTATTTT,CSALGTSVDTQYF